This passage covers 16 T cell receptor beta chains from one sample sequenced in a study of T-cell memory formation after mild COVID-19. Each CDR3 protein is one row after TCRdb ran MiXCR on the 5' RACE reads. The sample has about 400,000 distinct CDR3 sequences; about 25% are singletons. Sequencing input: PBMCs or a T cell subset sorted from them (not recorded which). These receptors all come from an adult woman who had mild COVID-19 (a few samples of this study predate the infection). Cell type and time point are not known.

This clonotype was seen a handful of times. The chain uses TRBV29-1 and TRBJ1-4; D is possibly TRBD1 (5 bases). The CDR3 sequence is 13 residues long. Germline values: CDR1 SQVTM, CDR2 ANQGSEA. Trimming removed 0 bases at V and 6 bases at J, with 8 bases between. This CDR3 is CSVEDGTDEKLFF. In nucleotides, the CDR3 is TGCAGCGTTGAAGATGGGACGGATGAAAAACTGTTTTTT.

The chain couples TRBV7-9 to TRBJ2-1, with D perhaps TRBD1 or TRBD2 (5 bases each). V lost 5 bases and J lost 0, with 23 bases in between. The CDR3 covers 19 residues. Germline V CDR1 and CDR2: SEHNR, FQNEAQ (reference sequence). CDR3 DNA sequence: TGTGCCAGCAGCCCCTCGGCAGGGAGCGGCCAGAGCTCCTACAATGAGCAGTTCTTC. This gives the protein CASSPSAGSGQSSYNEQFF.

This clonotype showed up just a few times. The chain links TRBV7-3 to TRBJ2-3, with 8 bases fitting TRBD2. Trimming removed 2 bases from V and 5 bases from J; junction bases left unmatched: 9. CDR1 and CDR2 from the germline V gene are SGHTA and FQGTGA. The CDR3 has 16 residues. The CDR3 protein is CASSLYPGGQGDTQYF. CDR3 DNA: TGTGCCAGCAGCTTATACCCGGGGGGGCAGGGAGATACGCAGTATTTT.

This chain connects TRBV5-4 to TRBJ1-1; D unresolved. This CDR3 has 15 amino acids. With 0 bases removed from V and 0 bases from J, the gap between germline ends came to 9 bases. Germline V gene data show CDR1 as SGHNT and CDR2 as YYREEE (reference sequence). This CDR3 is CASSLGGKMNTEAFF. The CDR3 region has the DNA TGTGCCAGCAGCTTGGGCGGAAAAATGAACACTGAAGCTTTCTTT.

This clonotype was recorded at least ten times. CDR3 in DNA: TGCAGTGCTAGAGATGTAAGGCGAAGCGGGGTTTATTCCACAGATACGCAGTATTTT. Encoded protein: CSARDVRRSGVYSTDTQYF. The chain recombines TRBV20-1 with TRBJ2-3; 7 bases line up with TRBD2. The CDR3 covers 19 residues. The germline V gene encodes CDR1 DFQATT and CDR2 SNEGSKA (reference sequence). V gave up 0 bases and J gave up 2 bases; unmatched junction bases: 17.

This clonotype has more than one count but fewer than ten. CDR3 nucleotides: TGTGCCACGGCAGGGGAAGGGCGTGTGGATGAGCAGTTCTTC. This encodes CATAGEGRVDEQFF. The rearrangement links TRBV10-3 to TRBJ2-1, with D possibly matching TRBD1 (6 bases). V was clipped by 10 bases and J by 8 bases, with 21 bases between them. Germline loops: CDR1 ENHRY, CDR2 SYGVKD. The CDR3 spans 14 residues.

This clonotype has a handful of counts. The chain recombines TRBV20-1 with TRBJ2-1; TRBD2 matches 10 bases. The J segment lost 4 bases and the V segment lost 6 bases, leaving 3 bases of the junction unmatched. Germline V CDR1 and CDR2: DFQATT, SNEGSKA (reference sequence). CDR3 length: 13 residues. The CDR3 here is CSANSGGYNEQFF. The CDR3 nucleotides are TGCAGTGCCAATAGCGGGGGGTACAATGAGCAGTTCTTC.

The V and J genes are TRBV3-1 and TRBJ2-5; no clear D. The CDR3 is 15 residues long. CDR1 is LGHDT and CDR2 is YNNKEL in the germline V gene (reference sequence). The germline V and J ends were trimmed by 0 bases and 5 bases, with 13 bases remaining between them. CDR3 in amino acids: CASSQDGSRRETQYF. The CDR3 nucleotides read TGTGCCAGCAGCCAAGACGGTAGTAGGCGGGAGACCCAGTACTTC.

The chain recombines TRBV12-3 or TRBV12-4 with TRBJ2-7, with D hard to call. V lost 6 bases and J lost 3, with 12 bases in between. This CDR3 contains 13 residues. CDR3 loop: CASSPPGNYEQYF. The CDR3 DNA is TGTGCCAGCAGCCCTCCTGGCAACTACGAGCAGTACTTC.

This clonotype was counted many times. V is TRBV12-3 or TRBV12-4 and J is TRBJ2-5, with D hard to call. This CDR3 spans 14 amino acids. The ends were cut back, 3 bases at V and 5 bases at J, with 13 bases in the middle. The CDR3: CASSFRSRRETQYF. The CDR3 DNA follows: TGTGCCAGCAGTTTTAGAAGCCGAAGGGAGACCCAGTACTTC.

J is TRBJ2-2 and V is TRBV5-1, with no clear D. The ends were cut back, 6 bases at V and 4 bases at J, with 10 bases in the middle. The CDR3 covers 13 residues. Per the germline V gene, CDR1 is SGHRS and CDR2 is YFSETQ. The CDR3 DNA follows: TGCGCCAGCACCTACATGGGCACCGGGGAGCTGTTTTTT. It yields the protein CASTYMGTGELFF. Full variable domain (outside the CDR3, taken from reference TRBV5-1 and TRBJ2-2): KAGVTQTPRYLIKTRGQQVTLSCSPISGHRSVSWYQQTPGQGLQFLFEYFSETQRNKGNFPGRFSGRQFSNSRSEMNVSTLELGDSALYLCASTYMGTGELFFGEGSRLTVL.

This clonotype turned up a few times. The J gene is TRBJ2-1, the V gene TRBV5-6; possible D gene TRBD1, 5 bases. Germline CDR1 SGHDT, CDR2 YYEEEE. This CDR3 has 17 residues. The germline V and J ends were trimmed by 4 bases and 4 bases, with 21 bases remaining between them. The CDR3 protein is CASSAGASSAQYNEQFF. The CDR3 DNA reads TGTGCCAGCAGCGCTGGGGCTAGTTCGGCCCAATACAATGAGCAGTTCTTC.

This clonotype has only a few counts. This chain uses TRBV4-3 with TRBJ2-2; the D gene is possibly TRBD1 (6 bases). The germline V and J ends were trimmed by 2 bases and 3 bases, with 10 bases remaining between them. Germline CDR1 reads LGHNA; CDR2 reads YSLEER. This CDR3 is built from 15 residues. The CDR3, as DNA: TGCGCCAGCAGCCAACGGGACACTTACACCGGGGAGCTGTTTTTT. Amino acid sequence: CASSQRDTYTGELFF.

This chain connects TRBV7-9 to TRBJ2-1; TRBD2 matches 10 bases. CDR3 size: 15 residues. Germline V gene sequence: CDR1 SEHNR, CDR2 FQNEAQ (reference sequence). J was trimmed by 6 bases and V by 8 bases; bases with no gene match: 10. The CDR3 nucleotides are TGTGCCAGCTGCATAGGAAGCGGGAGGGCCAATGAGCAGTTCTTC. Its translation is CASCIGSGRANEQFF. The full variable domain, with the rest looked up from reference TRBV7-9 and TRBJ2-1, is DTGVSQNPRHKITKRGQNVTFRCDPISEHNRLYWYRQTLGQGPEFLTYFQNEAQLEKSRLLSDRFSAERPKGSFSTLEIQRTEQGDSAMYLCASCIGSGRANEQFFGPGTRLTVL.

V is TRBV6-2 or TRBV6-3 and J is TRBJ2-1; 7 bases are shared with TRBD1. V shed 6 bases, J shed 4 bases, and the junction held 9 bases outside the gene matches. Germline V gene data show CDR1 as MNHEY and CDR2 as SVGEGT. The CDR3 length is 15 residues. In DNA form, the CDR3 reads TGTGCCAGCAGCCATGACAGGGTTCAGTACAATGAGCAGTTCTTC. Translated, it gives CASSHDRVQYNEQFF.

The V call is TRBV6-5, the J call TRBJ2-7; weak D call: TRBD1 (6 bases). Germline V gene lookup returns CDR1 MNHEY and CDR2 SVGAGI. The CDR3 is 14 amino acids. Trimming removed 2 bases from V and 6 bases from J, with 14 bases in between. As DNA, the CDR3 is TGTGCCAGCAGTTACGGAGCCAGGGGCACCGAGCAGTACTTC. Translation gives CASSYGARGTEQYF.